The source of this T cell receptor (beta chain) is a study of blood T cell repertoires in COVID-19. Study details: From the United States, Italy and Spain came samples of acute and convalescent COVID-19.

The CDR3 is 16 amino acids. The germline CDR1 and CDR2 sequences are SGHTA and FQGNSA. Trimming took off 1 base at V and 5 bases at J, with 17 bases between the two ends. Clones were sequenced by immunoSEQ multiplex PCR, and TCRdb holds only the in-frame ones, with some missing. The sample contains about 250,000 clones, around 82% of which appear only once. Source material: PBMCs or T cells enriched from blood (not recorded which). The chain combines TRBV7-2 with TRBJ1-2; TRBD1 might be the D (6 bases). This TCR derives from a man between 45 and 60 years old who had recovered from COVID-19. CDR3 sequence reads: CASSLGRSGARYGYTF. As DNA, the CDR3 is TGTGCCAGCAGCTTAGGACGGTCAGGGGCCAGGTATGGCTACACCTTC.